These T cell receptor beta chains were read from a single sample in a study of PD-1 blockade in classical Hodgkin lymphoma. TCRdb's table, derived via immunoSEQ multiplex PCR, lists solely in-frame clones and lacks some. The repertoire holds roughly 50,000 clones, with 90% as singletons. Sequencing was performed on peripheral blood mononuclear cells (PBMCs), taken before the fourth cycle of nivolumab. The source is a human donor with classical Hodgkin lymphoma. CDR3s include the opening cysteine and the closing phenylalanine or tryptophan. The D gene is left open where the match is weak. Rows give clone size only sometimes, using once, few, many, or a class for an expanded clone.

cdr3_nt	cdr3_aa	v_call	j_call	clone_size	d_call
TGTGCCAGCAGCGCACAGGGAATTTCCAATAAGGAGACCCAGTACTTC	CASSAQGISNKETQYF	TRBV11-2	TRBJ2-5	once	.
TGCAGCGTTTTAGGGGGCAAGTGTCGGGAAAAACTGTTTTTT	CSVLGGKCREKLFF	TRBV29-1	TRBJ1-4	.	TRBD1
TGTGCCAGCAGTCCGGAAAACGACAGGGGCCGGTACGAGCAGTACTTC	CASSPENDRGRYEQYF	TRBV27	TRBJ2-7	.	TRBD1
TGTGCCAGCAGTTACTCGGAAGGGGACGAGCAGTTCTTC	CASSYSEGDEQFF	TRBV6-5	TRBJ2-1	many	.
TGTGCCAGCAGCCGGGGGTGGGGAGGGCTAGAGACCCAGTACTTC	CASSRGWGGLETQYF	TRBV5-6	TRBJ2-5	once	TRBD2
TGTGCCAGCAGAAACTGGTCGGGGGCCGGCTCCTACGAGCAGTACTTC	CASRNWSGAGSYEQYF	TRBV27	TRBJ2-7	.	.
TGTGCCAGCAGTTACTCATGGTCGGGGGACTATGGCTACACCTTC	CASSYSWSGDYGYTF	TRBV6-5	TRBJ1-2	.	.
TGCGCCAGCAAGAAACTCGTTCGTCGGGAGCAGTACTTC	CASKKLVRREQYF	TRBV5-1	TRBJ2-7	.	.
TGTGCCAGCAGGGGGAAAAGGGAGAGCACCTACGAGCAGTACTTC	CASRGKRESTYEQYF	TRBV6-5	TRBJ2-7	.	.
TGTGCCAGCAGCCGAGTCACAGGGTCCTATGGCTACACCTTC	CASSRVTGSYGYTF	TRBV5-4	TRBJ1-2	.	.
TGTGCTAGTGGTTTGGTAGTCGCGCTAGCGGGAGGTAATGAGCAGTTCTTC	CASGLVVALAGGNEQFF	TRBV12-5	TRBJ2-1	few	TRBD2
TGTGCCAGCAGGAGCGCGGGGGCCACAGATACGCAGTATTTT	CASRSAGATDTQYF	TRBV27	TRBJ2-3	.	.
TGTGCCAGTAGTATCTCAGGCTACGAGCAGTACTTC	CASSISGYEQYF	TRBV19	TRBJ2-7	.	.
TGTGCCAGCAGCTATTCCTCAGGACATGAGCAGTTCTTC	CASSYSSGHEQFF	TRBV7-9	TRBJ2-1	.	.
TGTGCCAGCAGCTTAGATGGGGCGGCCACCTCCTACAATGAGCAGTTCTTC	CASSLDGAATSYNEQFF	TRBV11-3	TRBJ2-1	.	.
TGTGCCAGCAGTCCTCCCCTCCTGGACACCCACTATGGCTACACCTTC	CASSPPLLDTHYGYTF	TRBV13	TRBJ1-2	.	.